Reported below is one T cell receptor (beta chain). Germline-derived CDR1 and CDR2 are LNHDA and SQIVND (reference sequence). Trimming removed 0 bases at V and 6 bases at J, with 12 bases between. The CDR3 has 15 residues. These data belong to a study of shared clonotypes between healthy human individuals. Only in-frame clones appear in the TCRdb table, and some are missing; sequencing was by immunoSEQ multiplex PCR. The sample yields around 2.1 million clones, about 92% seen once. Terminally differentiated effector memory CD45RA+ cells were excluded by CCR7 positive selection of CD45RO-negative cells.

The sequence derives from a man in his late teens or twenties in good health. Some clones in this sample may be carry-over from other donors' samples. The sequenced sample was naive CD8+ T cells from PBMCs. The rearrangement links TRBV19 to TRBJ2-1; D not certain. DNA for the CDR3: TGTGCCAGTAGTATAGATCTAGGGCCGAGCAATGAGCAGTTCTTC. Translated, it gives CASSIDLGPSNEQFF. The full variable domain, in which reference TRBV19 and TRBJ2-1 provide the parts outside the CDR3, is DGGITQSPKYLFRKEGQNVTLSCEQNLNHDAMYWYRQDPGQGLRLIYYSQIVNDFQKGDIAEGYSVSREKKESFPLTVTSAQKNPTAFYLCASSIDLGPSNEQFFGPGTRLTVL.